The present TCR beta chain was sequenced within a study of regulatory T cells in long-lasting Graves disease. Building of the TCR beta libraries involved iRepertoire HTBI primers and Arm-PCR of CDR3 regions. A single record per CDR3 protein comes from TCRdb applying MiXCR to the multiplex PCR reads. The sample carries around 400,000 distinct CDR3 sequences, roughly 16% recorded once. The sample's time point: newly diagnosed GD, antithyroid drugs for less than 3 months. PBMC-extracted RNA yielded the TCR library. It was by American Thyroid Association guidelines that Graves' disease was diagnosed. Germline V lookup: CDR1 MNHEY, CDR2 SVGEGT. V was pared by 5 bases and J by 0 bases, with 20 bases between. This CDR3 contains 17 residues.

The source is a female donor with Graves disease. Sequences were derived from peripheral blood mononuclear cells (PBMCs), sampled at new diagnosis, from a patient treated with antithyroid drugs. The chain links TRBV6-2 or TRBV6-3 to TRBJ2-7, with D maybe TRBD2 (5 bases). The CDR3 reads CASSEAISSGYSYEQYF. In DNA form, the CDR3 reads TGTGCCAGCAGTGAAGCGATCTCCTCGGGGTACTCCTACGAGCAGTACTTC.